The text below deals with one T cell receptor beta chain. These data are taken from a study of blood T cell repertoires in COVID-19. Trimming removed 6 bases from V and 2 bases from J; junction bases left unmatched: 1. This CDR3 comprises 14 residues. Germline V gene sequence: CDR1 MNHEY, CDR2 SMNVEV (reference sequence). Authors' data handling: Estimation of nucleated cell counts was performed using reference gene primer amplification. Some clones are missing from TCRdb's copy, which holds only in-frame ones; the method was immunoSEQ multiplex PCR. The V and J calls and clone size come from that table; D and trimming were worked out from the DNA. The sample records 300,000 to 350,000 clones, over 70% being singletons.

The V and J genes are TRBV27 and TRBJ2-7; 13 bases are a match to TRBD2. Sequenced input: peripheral blood. The clonotype comes from a young man with active or convalescent COVID-19. The CDR3 protein is CASSGLAGAYEQYF. CDR3 sequence (DNA): TGTGCCAGCAGCGGACTAGCGGGAGCCTACGAGCAGTACTTC.